This T cell receptor (beta chain) was captured in a study of cytomegalovirus exposure and HLA in healthy donors. Whole-study findings and limits: Earlier findings revealed that most TCR beta V segments proved productive either about 87% or about 30% of the time. Researchers reported from a later analysis that most CMV-associated TCR beta chains appeared HLA-restricted.

Germline CDR1 and CDR2: WNHNN and SYGVQD (reference sequence). Between the trimmed V and J ends, which lost 6 bases and 4 bases, there was a span of 15 bases. The CDR3 runs 15 residues. Note on this clone: Its antigen is unknown.

Amplification used 60 Vbeta primers and 13 Jbeta primers. Clones were read by immunoSEQ multiplex PCR, and TCRdb kept only the in-frame ones, dropping some. This table has over 95,000 clones, 74% appearing once. The sequenced sample was PBMCs. This receptor was identified in a human donor in good health. This chain links TRBV10-1 with TRBJ2-2, with a tentative D call TRBD1 (5 bases). CDR3: CASSGETEPTGELFF. CDR3 coding DNA: TGCGCCAGCAGCGGAGAGACAGAGCCCACCGGGGAGCTGTTTTTT.